This TCR beta chain was captured by sequencing in a study of human T cells and chemical hapten exposure. Many counts were recorded for this clonotype. Time point meaning: pre-sensitization, week 0. Treatment specified: therapeutic diphenylcyclopropenone sensitization with weekly scalp DPC. TCRdb recomputed calls from the RACE reads with MiXCR, one row per CDR3 protein. This repertoire shows around 380,000 distinct CDR3 sequences, about 5.4% found once; its top ten account for about 8.2%. The CDR3 has 15 amino acids. V shed 2 bases and J shed 1 base, with 11 bases lying between them. CDR1 is MNHEY, CDR2 SMNVEV, per germline (reference sequence).

Sequencing used whole blood, obtained in connection with sensitization to the hapten diphenylcyclopropenone (DPC). This clonotype was obtained from a woman aged 18-35 years with alopecia areata. Some clones in this sample may be carry-over from other donors' samples. This chain uses TRBV27 with TRBJ1-1; D is possibly TRBD1 (5 bases). In nucleotides, the CDR3 is TGTGCCAGCAGTTTAAACGGGGCGGCGAACACTGAAGCTTTCTTT. It yields the protein CASSLNGAANTEAFF.